This T cell receptor (beta chain) was documented in a study of sequential checkpoint blockade in melanoma. Study background: Arm A got nivolumab then ipilimumab; arm B the reverse, 1:1. Each arm's sequence ended with maintenance nivolumab.

The CDR3 length is 15 residues. Germline V gene data show CDR1 as SGDLS and CDR2 as YYNGEE. V shed 0 bases, J shed 0 bases, and the junction held 0 bases outside the gene matches. Profiling relied on immunoSEQ multiplex PCR, and the TCRdb table lists in-frame clones only, not all of them. The sample lists roughly 2,900 clones, around three fifths occurring once. Sample treatment: randomized to nivolumab then ipilimumab (arm A) or the reverse (arm B). Patients had received no earlier DNA-damaging chemotherapy. Sorted cells were live CD3+CD8+, lacking CD19 and CD56, from PBMCs. The source is a human donor with melanoma. Sequences were derived from CD8+ T cells sorted from blood (inferred from file names), sampled from a patient given nivolumab and ipilimumab in sequence. The chain employs TRBV9 and TRBJ2-1; 7 bases map to TRBD1. The CDR3 region is CASSVGDSSYNEQFF. The CDR3, as DNA: TGTGCCAGCAGCGTAGGGGACAGCTCCTACAATGAGCAGTTCTTC.